This T cell receptor beta chain originates from a study of blood T cells in healthy people across ages. A minimum of 7 million PBMCs was isolated per sample. This clonotype has more than one count but fewer than ten. Germline values: CDR1 SGHKS, CDR2 YYEKEE (reference sequence). This CDR3 contains 15 residues. The V end lost 0 bases, the J end lost 0 bases, and 9 bases lay between the germline ends. Sample-barcoded 5' priming and a J-beta primer mix drove a second PCR of roughly 6 to 12 cycles. TCRdb reanalysed the 5' RACE reads using MiXCR and keeps one entry per CDR3 protein. The sample contains about 1,500,000 distinct CDR3 sequences, 28% of which appear only once.

Sequenced: blood. The V gene is TRBV5-5, the J gene TRBJ1-2, with D possibly being TRBD1 (5 bases). The TCR originated in a woman in her 30s in good health. The CDR3 sequence: CASSLEGKSNYGYTF. Here the CDR3 DNA reads TGTGCCAGCAGCTTGGAGGGGAAGTCTAACTATGGCTACACCTTC.